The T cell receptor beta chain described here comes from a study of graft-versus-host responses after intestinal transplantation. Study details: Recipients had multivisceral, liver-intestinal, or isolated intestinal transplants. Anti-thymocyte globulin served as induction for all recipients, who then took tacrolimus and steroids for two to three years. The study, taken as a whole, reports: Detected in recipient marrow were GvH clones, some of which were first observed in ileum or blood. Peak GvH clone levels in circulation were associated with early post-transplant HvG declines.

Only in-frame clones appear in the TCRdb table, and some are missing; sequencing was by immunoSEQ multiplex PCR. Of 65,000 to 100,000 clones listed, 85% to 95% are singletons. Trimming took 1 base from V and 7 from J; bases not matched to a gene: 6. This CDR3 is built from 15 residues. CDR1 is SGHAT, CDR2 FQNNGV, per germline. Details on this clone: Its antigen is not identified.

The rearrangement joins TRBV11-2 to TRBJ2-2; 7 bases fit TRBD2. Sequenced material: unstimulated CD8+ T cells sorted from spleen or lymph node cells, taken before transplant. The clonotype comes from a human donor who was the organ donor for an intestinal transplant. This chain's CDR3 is CASSLALREDGELFF. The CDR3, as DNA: TGTGCCAGCAGCTTAGCTCTCCGGGAGGACGGGGAGCTGTTTTTT.